The next 30 T cell receptor beta chains were all read from a single sample in a study of CD8 T cells in ankylosing spondylitis. TCRdb fed the 5' RACE reads into MiXCR, producing one record per CDR3 protein. Of about 180,000 distinct CDR3 sequences in the sample, around a tenth were seen once. Sequencing input: blood, either unsorted or a sorted T cell fraction (not recorded which). The receptor source for this set is a female donor with ankylosing spondylitis or in good health (not recorded which).

The rearrangement uses TRBV20-1 and TRBJ2-1; D may be TRBD1 or TRBD2 (7 bases each). Germline V gene sequence: CDR1 DFQATT, CDR2 SNEGSKA (reference sequence). This CDR3 comprises 13 residues. The V and J ends lost 3 bases and 9 bases respectively, with 15 bases between them. DNA for the CDR3: TGCAGTGCTAGCCAGGGGGGGTTCATTGAGCAGTTCTTC. This encodes CSASQGGFIEQFF.

This sequence joins TRBV25-1 and TRBJ2-7; D might be TRBD2 (5 bases). Germline V gives CDR1 MGHDK, CDR2 SYGVNS. V was cut by 4 bases and J by 6 bases, with 10 bases left in between. The CDR3 spans 12 residues. Here the CDR3 DNA reads TGTGCCAGCAGTGGAGGGCTTCTCGAGCAGTACTTC. Amino acid sequence: CASSGGLLEQYF.

This clonotype was recorded many times. The rearrangement uses TRBV29-1 and TRBJ1-1; D gene ambiguous. This CDR3 comprises 11 residues. Trimming cost V 5 bases and J 0 bases, with 4 bases left between them. Germline CDR1 SQVTM, CDR2 ANQGSEA. The chain's CDR3 is CSVHVNTEAFF. The DNA of the CDR3 is TGCAGCGTTCATGTGAACACTGAAGCTTTCTTT.

Many counts were recorded for this clonotype. The V gene is TRBV4-2, the J gene TRBJ1-1, with D maybe TRBD1 (6 bases). There are 14 residues in the CDR3. Germline CDR1 is LGHNA and CDR2 is YNFKEQ. V was trimmed by 4 bases and J by 5 bases, leaving 14 bases between them. CDR3 DNA: TGTGCCAGCAGCCCTAATCCTCAGGGGACTGAAGCTTTCTTT. Protein product: CASSPNPQGTEAFF.

J is TRBJ2-1 and V is TRBV11-2, with 7 bases that match TRBD2. CDR3 length equals 17 residues. The V segment lost 1 base and the J segment 9 bases; nucleotides outside the gene matches: 15. Germline V gene sequence: CDR1 SGHAT, CDR2 FQNNGV. CDR3 DNA: TGTGCCAGCAGCTTAGGTTTCCCTAGGCGGGAGAGGGTTGAGCAGTTCTTC. Translated: CASSLGFPRRERVEQFF.

This clonotype was counted between two and nine times. This clone may be a read error of a much larger clone one base away. The chain is built from TRBV7-8 and TRBJ2-1; D perhaps matches TRBD1 (5 bases). There are 12 residues in the CDR3. Between the trimmed V and J ends, which lost 4 bases and 15 bases, there was a span of 16 bases. Germline V CDR1 and CDR2: SGHVS, FQNEAQ. CDR3 coding DNA: TGTGCCAGCAGCTCCATACAGGTCGGGCGGTTCTTC. It is translated as CASSSIQVGRFF.

V is TRBV6-5 and J is TRBJ2-3; 9 positions agree with TRBD2. Germline CDR1 MNHEY, CDR2 SVGAGI. This CDR3 comprises 16 residues. V shed 0 bases, J shed 4 bases, and the junction held 5 bases outside the gene matches. CDR3 nucleotides: TGTGCCAGCAGTTACTCCGCGGGAGGGCCATCAGATACGCAGTATTTT. Translation: CASSYSAGGPSDTQYF.

This clonotype was counted ten times or more. V is TRBV7-2 and J is TRBJ2-1; D gene ambiguous. Trimming took off 0 bases at V and 8 bases at J, with 2 bases between the two ends. Germline lookup yields CDR1 SGHTA and CDR2 FQGNSA. The CDR3 is made up of 11 amino acids. The CDR3 is CASSLAHEQFF. CDR3 in DNA: TGTGCCAGCAGCTTAGCCCATGAGCAGTTCTTC.

This clonotype came up a few times. This chain joins TRBV6-1 and TRBJ1-2, with 7 bases aligning to TRBD1. V shed 5 bases, J shed 4 bases, and the junction held 7 bases outside the gene matches. The germline CDR1 and CDR2 sequences are MNHNS and SASEGT. This CDR3 is built from 14 residues. The CDR3 region is CASSQLRDSYGYTF. DNA for the CDR3: TGTGCCAGCAGTCAACTCCGGGACAGCTATGGCTACACCTTC.

This clonotype was found many times. The V call is TRBV25-1, the J call TRBJ2-1; no definite D call. The V gene's germline CDR1 is MGHDK and CDR2 SYGVNS. V lost 2 bases to trimming and J lost 10 bases, with 6 bases between them. The CDR3 contains 11 residues. CDR3 sequence: CASSEEGEQFF. CDR3 bases: TGTGCCAGCAGTGAAGAAGGAGAGCAGTTCTTC.

This clonotype was counted ten times or more. This sequence joins TRBV7-9 and TRBJ2-7; 8 bases line up with TRBD2. CDR3 length: 14 amino acids. From germline, CDR1 is SEHNR and CDR2 FQNEAQ (reference sequence). Trimming at V came to 5 bases and at J to 4 bases, leaving 7 bases not matched to a gene. Here the CDR3 reads CASSPGGLAYEQYF. For the CDR3, the DNA is TGTGCCAGCAGCCCGGGGGGGCTAGCTTACGAGCAGTACTTC.

The rearrangement joins TRBV13 to TRBJ2-7; tentative D call: TRBD2 (5 bases). Germline lookup yields CDR1 PRHDT and CDR2 FYEKMQ (reference sequence). The V and J ends lost 6 bases and 2 bases respectively, with 11 bases between them. The CDR3 runs to 13 residues. For the CDR3, the DNA is TGTGCCAGCAGGGATAGCGAGGCCTACGAGCAGTACTTC. It translates to CASRDSEAYEQYF.

In its sample, this clonotype was seen many times. The V and J genes are TRBV29-1 and TRBJ2-1; D gene ambiguous. V gave up 0 bases and J gave up 0 bases, with 12 bases separating them. Germline values: CDR1 SQVTM, CDR2 ANQGSEA. The CDR3 extends over 16 amino acids. The CDR3 DNA sequence: TGCAGCGTTGAAGATCCAGGAAAGAGCTCCTACAATGAGCAGTTCTTC. This sequence encodes CSVEDPGKSSYNEQFF.

This chain links TRBV4-2 with TRBJ2-7; D may match TRBD1 or TRBD2 (5 bases each). V lost 0 bases, J lost 2 bases, and 11 bases lay in between. This CDR3 is 15 amino acids long. The germline gives CDR1 LGHNA, CDR2 YNFKEQ. Written as DNA, the CDR3 is TGTGCCAGCAGCCAAGAAGTTCCGGGACCCTACGAGCAGTACTTC. It translates to CASSQEVPGPYEQYF.

As to this clonotype: One base away lies a much larger clone, so this may be a sequencing read error. The rearrangement links TRBV6-6 to TRBJ2-1; unclear D gene. Germline V gives CDR1 MNHNY, CDR2 SVGAGI (reference sequence). CDR3 length equals 12 residues. The CDR3 nucleotides read TGTGTCAGCAGTTCGATTGGCAATGAGCAGTTCTTC. The encoded protein is CVSSSIGNEQFF.

J is TRBJ2-1 and V is TRBV4-3; 8 bases are a match to TRBD2. The CDR3 is 19 amino acids. From germline, CDR1 is LGHNA and CDR2 YSLEER. With V trimmed by 1 base and J by 4 bases, 15 bases remained unmatched. CDR3 in amino acids: CASSQATSGGPLLYNEQFF. The CDR3 DNA follows: TGCGCCAGCAGCCAAGCTACTAGCGGAGGGCCCCTCCTGTACAATGAGCAGTTCTTC.

This clonotype was seen a few times. Here the CDR3 DNA reads TGTGCCAGCAGTACCCCTCCTGTGCAGTTCTTC. It translates to CASSTPPVQFF. This chain connects TRBV6-2 or TRBV6-3 to TRBJ2-1, with no clear D. The CDR3 totals 11 residues. Trimming removed 5 bases from V and 12 bases from J, with 11 bases in between. CDR1 and CDR2 from the germline V gene are MNHEY and SVGEGT.

The chain couples TRBV6-5 to TRBJ2-1, with D possibly TRBD2 on 6 matching bases. Germline CDR1 MNHEY, CDR2 SVGAGI. CDR3 length: 15 residues. V gave up 4 bases and J gave up 0 bases, with 10 bases separating them. The CDR3 loop reads CASSSAGLSYNEQFF. The CDR3 DNA is TGTGCCAGCAGTTCGGCGGGACTCTCCTACAATGAGCAGTTCTTC.

This clonotype was seen repeatedly, ten times or more. This chain connects TRBV20-1 to TRBJ2-3; TRBD1 is a possible D gene (5 bases). The CDR3 totals 15 residues. V lost 3 bases and J lost 1, with 14 bases in between. The V gene's germline CDR1 is DFQATT and CDR2 SNEGSKA (reference sequence). The CDR3 DNA reads as TGCAGTGCTAGTCCAGGGATATCCGGCACAGATACGCAGTATTTT. Its protein product is CSASPGISGTDTQYF.

This clonotype appeared a few times. The chain combines TRBV2 with TRBJ1-3, with unresolved D. Germline CDR1 SNHLY, CDR2 FYNNEI. There are 13 residues in the CDR3. V dropped 7 bases and J dropped 3 bases, with 10 bases sitting between them. The CDR3 region is CASTLRGGNTIYF. In DNA, the CDR3 is TGTGCCAGCACTCTCCGGGGTGGAAACACCATATATTTT.

The rearrangement joins TRBV28 to TRBJ2-7; unclear D gene. This CDR3 contains 16 residues. Per the germline V gene, CDR1 is MDHEN and CDR2 is SYDVKM. Trimming took 3 bases from V and 1 from J, leaving 16 bases between them. The CDR3 nucleotides are TGTGCCAGCAGTTTCCCACCAGGAAACCCTTCCTACGAGCAGTACTTC. Encoded protein: CASSFPPGNPSYEQYF.

At least ten counts were recorded for this clonotype. V gene TRBV29-1 combines with J gene TRBJ2-1; no definite D call. CDR1 and CDR2 (germline): SQVTM, ANQGSEA. The ends were cut back, 5 bases at V and 4 bases at J, with 15 bases in the middle. This CDR3 region has 14 residues. CDR3 coding DNA: TGCAGCGTTAAGGGTGGCAGCAAGTACAATGAGCAGTTCTTC. Protein sequence: CSVKGGSKYNEQFF.

This clonotype was seen at least ten times. The chain carries TRBV4-3 and TRBJ2-2; TRBD1 is a possible D gene (6 bases). Germline V gene sequence: CDR1 LGHNA, CDR2 YSLEER. CDR3 size: 16 residues. Trimming took 0 bases from V and 3 from J, leaving 11 bases between them. The CDR3 is CASSQDSGADTGELFF. CDR3 DNA: TGCGCCAGCAGCCAAGATTCAGGGGCCGACACCGGGGAGCTGTTTTTT.

The chain joins TRBV3-1 to TRBJ1-2, with D hard to call. The germline V and J ends were trimmed by 2 bases and 14 bases, with 12 bases remaining between them. Germline values: CDR1 LGHDT, CDR2 YNNKEL (reference sequence). The CDR3 runs to 11 residues. This chain's CDR3 is CASSQPRRLTF. As DNA, the CDR3 is TGTGCCAGCAGCCAACCCAGGCGGCTAACCTTC.

This clonotype has just a few counts. The chain is built from TRBV2 and TRBJ2-1; TRBD2 matches 7 bases. V gave up 0 bases and J gave up 2 bases; unmatched junction bases: 13. CDR3 size: 19 residues. Germline loops: CDR1 SNHLY, CDR2 FYNNEI. CDR3 in amino acids: CASSEAGGSSWPPYNEQFF. The CDR3 DNA is TGTGCCAGCAGTGAAGCGGGGGGGTCCTCTTGGCCCCCCTACAATGAGCAGTTCTTC. Complete variable domain (other parts from reference TRBV2 and TRBJ2-1): EPEVTQTPSHQVTQMGQEVILRCVPISNHLYFYWYRQILGQKVEFLVSFYNNEISEKSEIFDDQFSVERPDGSNFTLKIRSTKLEDSAMYFCASSEAGGSSWPPYNEQFFGPGTRLTVL.

There are a few counts of this clonotype. This chain uses TRBV9 with TRBJ2-1, with 10 nucleotides matching TRBD2. Germline CDR1 reads SGDLS; CDR2 reads YYNGEE. This CDR3 is 15 amino acids long. With 4 bases clipped from V and 3 bases from J, the junction kept 4 bases outside the gene matches. CDR3: CASSSSGSDYNEQFF. The CDR3 DNA reads as TGTGCCAGCAGCTCTAGCGGGAGTGACTACAATGAGCAGTTCTTC.

This clonotype has just a few counts. The genes are TRBV9 and TRBJ2-1; perhaps TRBD2 as D (6 bases). The CDR3 is 13 amino acids. Germline V lookup: CDR1 SGDLS, CDR2 YYNGEE. V lost 3 bases to trimming and J lost 4 bases, with 8 bases between them. Here the CDR3 reads CASSGSGYNEQFF. The CDR3 coding sequence is TGTGCCAGCAGCGGGAGCGGGTACAATGAGCAGTTCTTC.

This rearrangement joins TRBV12-3 or TRBV12-4 to TRBJ2-3; a weak D match, TRBD2 (5 bases). The V gene lost 7 bases and the J gene lost 0 bases, with 17 bases spanning the gap. CDR3 size: 16 residues. DNA for the CDR3: TGTGCCAGCATTCACGGGGTCACAACTAGCACAGATACGCAGTATTTT. Translation gives CASIHGVTTSTDTQYF.

In its sample, this clonotype was seen once. J is TRBJ1-1 and V is TRBV7-2; D unresolved. The germline gives CDR1 SGHTA, CDR2 FQGNSA. The CDR3 length is 11 residues. Between the trimmed V and J ends, which lost 1 base and 6 bases, there was a span of 3 bases. CDR3 bases: TGTGCCAGCAGCTTAGTCTCTGAAGCTTTCTTT. It is translated as CASSLVSEAFF.

This clonotype occurred many times. The chain has TRBV20-1 and TRBJ2-1; 11 bases agree with TRBD2. CDR1 and CDR2 from the germline V gene are DFQATT and SNEGSKA (reference sequence). V was pared by 2 bases and J by 6 bases, with 9 bases of the junction left unmatched. The CDR3 is 16 amino acids. This CDR3 is CSARFSPGLAANEQFF. The DNA for the CDR3 is TGCAGTGCTAGATTTTCTCCGGGACTAGCGGCCAATGAGCAGTTCTTC.